This T cell receptor (beta chain) was profiled in a study of cytomegalovirus exposure and HLA in healthy donors (dated by TCRdb to the late 2010s). Background for the entire study: An earlier analysis of approximately 640 of the donors reported about 290 Gb of sequence data and 120 million or so unique TCR beta sequences from roughly 200 million T cells. Roughly 300 gigabases of sequencing data and 91 million or so unique TCR sequences made up an early release that covered around 640 HLA-typed donors. The genetic ancestry cluster associated with self-reported Caucasian donors included about 81% of the roughly 390 genotyped donors. The aim of the study was to test whether cataloging public T cell receptors could identify signatures of past pathogen exposure. The study profiled the T cell repertoires of under 850 subjects by immunosequencing and related them to cytomegalovirus serostatus. Along with the roughly 670-subject first cohort, a separate validation cohort of around 110 different subjects was used. The study combined high-throughput TCR immunosequencing, statistical association of individual TCRs with disease status, and machine learning to predict cytomegalovirus infection status. A later analysis re-analyzed previously published TCR beta repertoires from about 600 donors and added high-resolution HLA genotyping to study TCR occurrence patterns. The later analysis used no new phenotypic data to find candidate immune exposures, relying instead on TCR beta sequences and their occurrence across donors. In an earlier analysis of 587 of the donors, high-throughput TCR beta sequencing was used to judge whether each TCR beta V gene segment behaved as functional or pseudogenic. Donor age, sex, ethnicity and CMV serostatus were compiled alongside the repertoire data. In a later genetic analysis, genome-wide SNP genotypes for about three fifths of the roughly 670 donors were used, and that subset was treated as a discovery cohort. All discovery cohort repertoires had been generated using a single sequencing platform. HLA typing covered class I and class II loci at four-digit resolution. Typing coverage varied by locus: roughly 620-630 donors for A, B, C, DRB1 and DQB1; approximately 500 for DQA1; around 570 for DPA1; roughly 470 for DPB1. Roughly 5 DR-DQ haplotypes were handled as single units for association and clustering, since linkage in the cohort was strong. Among about 370 genotyped donors of the cohort, an average of about 240,000 unique TCR beta nucleotide sequences was sequenced per donor, of which approximately 18% were non-productive.

Sequences LNHDA (CDR1) and SQIVND (CDR2) are obtained from the germline V gene (reference sequence). V lost 7 bases and J lost 0 bases; the stretch between them is 7 bases long. Taken from cysteine to phenylalanine, the CDR3 has 13 residues. Only the CDR3 portion is preserved as DNA: 39 bases, with reading frame beginning at the first base. On the study overall, not on this receptor specifically: In a later analysis, HLA-associated TCR beta chains were found to be more clonally expanded and to have lower generation probabilities than equally common non-associated chains. The classifier was reported to diagnose cytomegalovirus status with high specificity and sensitivity in both the original and validation cohorts. Roughly uniform sequencing depth across donors was assumed in presence/absence analyses, although this assumption may not hold. The earlier analysis of approximately 590 of the donors excluded 15 to 20 rarely observed V segments, including chromosome 9 orphons, because counts were too low. A total of 150 or so TCR beta chains were listed by the study as associated with cytomegalovirus. According to a later analysis, TCR association rates differed among HLA loci, with DRB1 alleles showing the most associated TCRs and HLA-C alleles showing the fewest. Most TCR sequences were observed very rarely across donors, whereas some public TCRs were present in many individuals. Correlated functional status among segregating V segments might be attributable to linkage disequilibrium, but an unknown experimental factor could not be ruled out. A further reported finding was that TCR beta sequences accurately predicted the HLA-A and HLA-B alleles for most subjects in the first cohort. According to a later genetic analysis, donors in an Asian-associated ancestry cluster had fewer N-insertions in productive TCRs than the approximately 630-donor mean. Some IMGT-functional V segments, including TRBV6-2 and TRBV6-3, could not be distinguished by the 87-base-pair reads and were therefore excluded. Strong co-occurrence of HLA alleles, especially DR and DQ, made assigning TCR associations to individual alleles difficult. The only immune exposure information available for the cohort was CMV serostatus. In an earlier analysis of 587 of the donors, most TCR beta V segments were observed in productive rearrangements about 87% or about 30% of the time, broadly matching IMGT annotations. An association between a missense DCLRE1C variant and V-gene and J-gene trimming of TCR beta chains was found in a later genetic analysis and replicated in an independent cohort. Only TCR beta chains were sequenced in this cohort, and the absence of alpha or paired-chain data limited detectable features. According to a later analysis, parvovirus B19, influenza, CMV and Epstein-Barr virus appeared linked to several top co-occurrence clusters. The authors suggested that the approach could potentially be extended to other disease states and immunological phenotypes. In vitro tests confirmed that a few of the cytomegalovirus-associated TCR beta chains recognize cytomegalovirus antigens. In a later analysis, about 17,000 TCR beta sequences were associated with specific HLA alleles at a false discovery rate of 0.05. In a later analysis, most CMV-associated TCR beta chains were found to appear HLA-restricted, with HLA associations seemingly driven largely by CMV exposure. HLA typing was unavailable for some donors at each locus, so association tests used only the typed subset. A cluster of highly shared sequence variants was judged likely to be a technical artifact of the sequencing pipeline.

The cohort consisted of 650 to 850 healthy bone marrow donors. All cohort members were sampled while nominally healthy, although unrecorded immune exposures were likely present. The donor was CMV seronegative and was included in the group of about 350 seronegative cohort members. A peripheral blood sample was provided by each donor, and peripheral blood mononuclear cells were used for TCR beta sequencing. The Qiagen DNeasy Blood Extraction Kit was used to extract genomic DNA from the blood cell samples. About this clone itself: The antigen it binds to is not known.

The library relied on the immunoSEQ multiplex PCR assay. For the multiplex PCR, a mixture combining 60 forward primers for TCR Vbeta segments and 13 reverse primers for TCR Jbeta segments was used. The CDR3 region of rearranged TCR beta genes was amplified from genomic DNA with a multiplex PCR assay. The Illumina HiSeq System was used to sequence the amplified TCR beta libraries as 87-base-pair reads. The authors processed their data as follows. In a later analysis, tens of millions of unique TCR beta chains were counted across the approximately 640 repertoires, and approximately 9.9 million of these chains were shared by at least two donors. Raw reads were error-corrected and collapsed into unique sequences by a nearest-neighbor algorithm in which closely related sequences were merged to remove PCR and sequencing errors. V, D and J gene segments were assigned by aligning CDR3 sequences to IMGT reference sequences. For a sequence to be retained, a match of at least six nucleotides to both a V gene segment and a J gene segment was required. Rearrangements were classified as productive when the CDR3 lacked stop codons and remained in frame with V and J, and all other rearrangements were classified as non-productive. CDR3 was defined according to IMGT convention as the region running from the second conserved V-encoded cysteine to the conserved J-encoded phenylalanine. The earlier analysis of 587 of the donors excluded sequences that lacked an unambiguous match to a single V gene segment. An earlier analysis of under 750 of the donors called V segments functional above 56.7% productive rearrangements and segregating when the between-donor standard deviation exceeded 5%. To diagnose cytomegalovirus status from the catalog of TCR beta chain sequences, a statistical classification framework was built. In a later analysis, V and J genes were assigned by comparing TCR nucleotide sequences against IMGT/GENE-DB human TR gene sequences. In a later analysis, CDR3 sequences and most-parsimonious VDJ recombination scenarios were assigned using the TCRdist pipeline. A later analysis defined each TCR beta chain by its CDR3 amino acid sequence plus V-gene family, and excluded reads lacking a unique V-gene family. To address suspected cross-contamination and a sequencing artifact, a later analysis removed roughly 640 highly shared, low-generation-probability nucleotide sequences. A later analysis calculated a clonal expansion index for each public chain from normalized within-repertoire ranks of inferred template counts. Generation probabilities in a later analysis came from a VDJ recombination model fitted to out-of-frame rearrangements, and those results were checked against IGoR. In a later analysis, hypergeometric tests were used to score TCR-TCR, TCR-HLA and TCR-CMV co-occurrence, with a repertoire-size bias correction applied to TCR pairs. False discovery rates were estimated in a later analysis by permuting HLA or CMV assignments 20 times. A later analysis grouped co-occurring TCRs with DBSCAN, adding TCRdist sequence similarity when clustering within HLA-allele-positive subsets. Repertoires with fewer than 30,000 or more than 120,000 public chains were left out of co-occurrence clustering, as were about five repertoires with anomalous nucleotide sharing. TCRdb re-hosts the immuneACCESS table, in-frame sequences only. Its copies lack some clones; in the studies checked, an unresolved V gene accounts for under half of them, and the cause for the rest is not known. V, J and clone size are taken as reported in that table, and D and trimming were inferred from the DNA itself. For this sample, the table gives 75,000 to 85,000 clones. Of the sample, 0.58% is held by the ten largest clones.

The sequence was obtained from a man aged 45 to 65 in good health and CMV-seronegative. The chain is made from TRBV19 and TRBJ1-3; the D gene identity is not certain. The sequenced sample consisted of PBMCs. The CDR3 has the sequence CASNAFSGNTIYF. The bases read TGTGCCAGTAATGCGTTCTCTGGAAACACCATATATTTT.